Shown below are 11 T cell receptor beta chains from a single sample sequenced in a study of CXCR3-negative and CXCR3-positive naive CD8 T cells. UMI-labeled 5' RACE TRB cDNA libraries were prepared from the cells. TCRdb reworked the 5' RACE reads into one entry per CDR3 protein, no DNA. This sample's table reports some 130,000 distinct CDR3 sequences. Material for sequencing was naive CXCR3- CD8+ T cells from blood. Noted subset: CD45RO-CCR7+CD27+CD95- naive CD8+ T cells lacking CXCR3 (TNR3-). The receptor set was obtained from a human donor in good health. Some clones in this sample may be carry-over from other donors' samples.

The chain recombines TRBV7-9 with TRBJ1-4; the D call from TCRdb, TRBD1, cannot be confirmed without DNA. Germline V gives CDR1 SEHNR, CDR2 FQNEAQ (reference sequence). The CDR3 covers 16 residues. The CDR3 sequence: CASSANHRGREEKLFF.

The J gene is TRBJ2-1, the V gene TRBV7-2; as DNA is missing, the TRBD2 call by TCRdb cannot be tested. The V gene's germline CDR1 is SGHTA and CDR2 FQGNSA. CDR3 length: 15 residues. Here the CDR3 reads CASSPGTSGIREQFF.

The rearrangement links TRBV7-3 to TRBJ2-1; TCRdb names TRBD1, which stays unverified in the absence of DNA. CDR1 is SGHTA, CDR2 FQGTGA, per germline. This CDR3 has 13 residues. The CDR3 spells CASSLQGDAEQFF.

The chain has TRBV27 and TRBJ1-5; TCRdb picks TRBD1, but there is no DNA to check that call. Germline-derived CDR1 and CDR2 are MNHEY and SMNVEV (reference sequence). This CDR3 has 17 amino acids. This CDR3 is CASSPRDRVYSNQPQHF.

The V and J genes are TRBV28 and TRBJ2-5; TCRdb's D call, TRBD1, is unchecked because there is no DNA. The CDR3 is 11 residues long. The germline gives CDR1 MDHEN, CDR2 SYDVKM. This CDR3 reads CASRGPETQYF.

The V call is TRBV11-2, the J call TRBJ2-3; TCRdb names TRBD1, which stays unverified in the absence of DNA. Germline V CDR1 and CDR2: SGHAT, FQNNGV. The CDR3 runs 14 residues. This chain's CDR3 is CASSPGENTDTQYF.

J is TRBJ2-1 and V is TRBV7-6; TCRdb selects TRBD2, and the lack of DNA leaves this call unchecked. The germline CDR1 and CDR2 sequences are SGHVS and FNYEAQ. The CDR3 totals 16 residues. The CDR3 is CASSLASPSGDNEQFF.

The chain employs TRBV5-6 and TRBJ1-5. This CDR3 comprises 15 residues. Germline CDR1 SGHDT, CDR2 YYEEEE. CDR3 sequence: CASSYGSGRDQPQHF. Looking up the rest from reference TRBV5-6 and TRBJ1-5 gives the full variable domain: DAGVTQSPTHLIKTRGQQVTLRCSPKSGHDTVSWYQQALGQGPQFIFQYYEEEERQRGNFPDRFSGHQFPNYSSELNVNALLLGDSALYLCASSYGSGRDQPQHFGDGTRLSIL.

This rearrangement joins TRBV3-1 to TRBJ1-2; TCRdb proposes TRBD1, but this gene call is untestable without DNA. CDR1 and CDR2 (germline): LGHDT, YNNKEL (reference sequence). The CDR3 length is 15 residues. The CDR3 sequence: CASSQTGRRNYGYTF.

The rearrangement links TRBV2 to TRBJ2-7. The length of the CDR3 is 13 residues. In germline, CDR1 is SNHLY, CDR2 FYNNEI. The CDR3 sequence: CASSEAGYYEQYF.

V is TRBV7-8 and J is TRBJ1-1; TCRdb gives TRBD1 as the D gene, but with no DNA this cannot be confirmed. Per germline, CDR1 SGHVS and CDR2 FQNEAQ. The CDR3 sequence is 12 residues long. The CDR3 loop is CASSLGQLEAFF.